These 28 T cell receptor beta chains came from one sample sequenced in a study of cytomegalovirus exposure and HLA in healthy donors. Vbeta (60) and Jbeta (13) primers were used in the PCR. Profiling relied on immunoSEQ multiplex PCR, and the TCRdb table lists in-frame clones only, not all of them. The table shows 150,000 or so clones, with roughly 82% occurring only once. Sequenced material: PBMCs. Receptor source: a man in his fifties in good health and CMV-seropositive.

In DNA form, the CDR3 reads TGTGCCAGCAGTTTTAGCGGGAGGGAGGCCGGGGAGCTGTTTTTT. Translating gives CASSFSGREAGELFF. The chain employs TRBV28 and TRBJ2-2; 11 bases fit TRBD2. The V segment lost 3 bases and the J segment 6 bases; nucleotides outside the gene matches: 3. The V gene's germline CDR1 is MDHEN and CDR2 SYDVKM. This CDR3 spans 15 amino acids.

This rearrangement joins TRBV18 to TRBJ1-2; 9 nucleotides line up with TRBD1. This CDR3 region has 16 residues. Per the germline V gene, CDR1 is KGHSH and CDR2 is LQKENI. The V gene end was trimmed by 2 bases and the J gene end by 4 bases; junction bases not matched to a gene: 8. CDR3 nucleotides: TGTGCCAGCTCACCAAAAACAGGGGGCCTTGCCTATGGCTACACCTTC. Protein: CASSPKTGGLAYGYTF.

DNA for the CDR3: TGTGCCAGCAGCTCTATCACAGGGCCCGGGGAGCTGTTTTTT. It translates to CASSSITGPGELFF. The chain recombines TRBV5-5 with TRBJ2-2; D possibly corresponds to TRBD1 (6 bases). Trimming took off 3 bases at V and 6 bases at J, with 12 bases between the two ends. Germline V gene sequence: CDR1 SGHKS, CDR2 YYEKEE (reference sequence). CDR3 length: 14 residues.

The rearrangement links TRBV27 to TRBJ2-7, with D maybe TRBD1 (6 bases). Germline values: CDR1 MNHEY, CDR2 SMNVEV (reference sequence). The CDR3 consists of 15 residues. Between the trimmed V and J ends, which lost 0 bases and 3 bases, there was a span of 12 bases. CDR3 region: CASSLSQGMLYEQYV. CDR3 DNA sequence: TGTGCCAGCAGTTTATCCCAGGGGATGCTCTACGAGCAGTACGTC.

J is TRBJ1-5 and V is TRBV5-8, with TRBD1 matching 8 bases. The V and J ends lost 4 bases and 7 bases, in that order; junction bases with no gene match: 10. The CDR3 has 15 residues. The germline CDR1 and CDR2 sequences are SGHTS and YDEGEE. CDR3 loop: CASSLGQGKLQPQHF. The CDR3 coding sequence is TGTGCCAGCAGCCTCGGACAGGGAAAGTTGCAGCCCCAGCATTTT.

This clone has a single count. The V gene is TRBV2, the J gene TRBJ2-1; D possibly corresponds to TRBD2 (5 bases). This CDR3 contains 16 residues. Germline CDR1 is SNHLY and CDR2 is FYNNEI. Trimming took off 6 bases at V and 5 bases at J, with 20 bases between the two ends. The CDR3 DNA reads as TGTGCCAGCAGCGTCGCGAGGACGGGAATAAACAATGAGCAGTTCTTC. It translates to CASSVARTGINNEQFF. Full variable domain (outside the CDR3, taken from reference TRBV2 and TRBJ2-1): EPEVTQTPSHQVTQMGQEVILRCVPISNHLYFYWYRQILGQKVEFLVSFYNNEISEKSEIFDDQFSVERPDGSNFTLKIRSTKLEDSAMYFCASSVARTGINNEQFFGPGTRLTVL.

CDR3 sequence (DNA): TGCGCCAGTTTGTCCCAAGGACAGGGCCCCGCTGGCGAGCAGTACTTC. Its protein product is CASLSQGQGPAGEQYF. The gene calls are TRBV10-2 and TRBJ2-7; 8 bases are shared with TRBD1. The CDR3 covers 16 residues. Germline CDR1 reads WSHSY; CDR2 reads SAAADI. The junction had 19 bases not matched to a gene; V was cut back by 9 bases and J by 6 bases.

The chain links TRBV19 to TRBJ1-2; no definite D call. The CDR3 length is 16 residues. Trimming pared 8 bases from V and 8 bases from J, leaving 27 bases between. Germline CDR1 LNHDA, CDR2 SQIVND (reference sequence). The CDR3 coding sequence is TGTGCCAGTTGCCCCGGTATTAATCCACCTATAGAAGGCTACACCTTC. This encodes CASCPGINPPIEGYTF.

The chain carries TRBV9 and TRBJ2-1, with 7 bases matching TRBD2. The CDR3 runs to 15 residues. In germline, CDR1 is SGDLS, CDR2 YYNGEE. The V gene end was trimmed by 4 bases and the J gene end by 5 bases; junction bases not matched to a gene: 9. For the CDR3, the DNA is TGTGCCAGCAGCCACGGACTAGAGGGGAACAATGAGCAGTTCTTC. Amino acid sequence: CASSHGLEGNNEQFF. The variable domain in full, completed from reference TRBV9 and TRBJ2-1, reads DSGVTQTPKHLITATGQRVTLRCSPRSGDLSVYWYQQSLDQGLQFLIQYYNGEERAKGNILERFSAQQFPDLHSELNLSSLELGDSALYFCASSHGLEGNNEQFFGPGTRLTVL.

The chain employs TRBV11-3 and TRBJ1-4; no reliable D call. The CDR3 is made up of 14 amino acids. Germline V gives CDR1 SGHNT, CDR2 YENEEA. V lost 3 bases to trimming and J lost 7 bases, with 12 bases between them. CDR3 in DNA: TGTGCCAGCAGCTTTCGGGGAGGTGGTGAAAAACTGTTTTTT. The encoded protein is CASSFRGGGEKLFF.

The genes are TRBV11-2 and TRBJ1-4, with 10 positions matching TRBD1. CDR3 length equals 14 residues. With 5 bases clipped from V and 10 bases from J, the junction kept 7 bases outside the gene matches. Germline lookup yields CDR1 SGHAT and CDR2 FQNNGV. CDR3: CASSPDRGRGKLFF. CDR3 nucleotide sequence: TGTGCCAGCAGCCCCGACAGGGGGCGCGGAAAACTGTTTTTT.

The rearrangement joins TRBV5-6 to TRBJ2-7, with 8 bases fitting TRBD1. The V and J ends lost 4 bases and 3 bases, in that order; junction bases with no gene match: 12. Germline assignment: CDR1 SGHDT and CDR2 YYEEEE. The CDR3 loop spans 16 amino acids. CDR3: CASSPGGQGIGYEQYV. CDR3 sequence (DNA): TGTGCCAGCAGCCCCGGAGGACAGGGAATAGGCTACGAGCAGTACGTC.

The rearrangement links TRBV11-3 to TRBJ2-2; a weak D match, TRBD1 (5 bases). Trimming removed 6 bases from V and 0 bases from J, with 20 bases in between. Germline CDR1 SGHNT, CDR2 YENEEA. The CDR3 runs to 18 residues. The CDR3 DNA reads as TGTGCCAGCAGGACCAGACTTATGACAGTTTCGAACACCGGGGAGCTGTTTTTT. Translating gives CASRTRLMTVSNTGELFF.

This clone was seen a single time. The chain combines TRBV27 with TRBJ1-1; D may be TRBD1 (6 bases). The CDR3 is 16 amino acids. CDR1 is MNHEY, CDR2 SMNVEV, per germline (reference sequence). Trimming took off 6 bases at V and 4 bases at J, with 21 bases between the two ends. DNA of the CDR3: TGTGCCAGCAGCTTTGGGGGCCCGGGGGGCCCCACTGAAGCTTTCTTT. Protein sequence: CASSFGGPGGPTEAFF.

The rearrangement links TRBV5-6 to TRBJ1-5, with 9 nucleotides matching TRBD1. Germline trimming cut 6 bases from V and 5 bases from J; bases unmatched to any gene: 6. CDR1 SGHDT and CDR2 YYEEEE come from the germline V gene. The CDR3 has 14 residues. The CDR3 coding sequence is TGTGCCAGCAACGGACAGGGGAAGGATCAGCCCCAGCATTTT. It codes for CASNGQGKDQPQHF. The full variable domain, rest sourced from reference TRBV5-6 and TRBJ1-5, is DAGVTQSPTHLIKTRGQQVTLRCSPKSGHDTVSWYQQALGQGPQFIFQYYEEEERQRGNFPDRFSGHQFPNYSSELNVNALLLGDSALYLCASNGQGKDQPQHFGDGTRLSIL.

This clone was seen just once. Compared with germline, one end of the junction differs, possibly owing to a read error. The same CDR3 is also encoded by other DNA sequences in this sample. The chain employs TRBV18 and TRBJ1-1, with D unresolved. Germline assignment: CDR1 KGHSH and CDR2 LQKENI. The CDR3 spans 14 residues. The CDR3 loop reads CASSPRRGNTEAFF. The CDR3 nucleotides read TGTGCCAGCTCACCACGACGCGGGAACACTGAAGCTTTCTTC.

This clone occurred a few times. This rearrangement joins TRBV28 to TRBJ2-2; D is uncertain. CDR1 and CDR2 (germline): MDHEN, SYDVKM. Trimming took off 8 bases at V and 4 bases at J, with 14 bases between the two ends. The CDR3 extends over 14 amino acids. The CDR3 DNA reads as TGTGCCAGCTATGATAGTCGTGCCACCGGGGAGCTGTTTTTT. The encoded protein is CASYDSRATGELFF.

The V and J genes are TRBV19 and TRBJ1-5; 9 bases map to TRBD1. CDR1 is LNHDA, CDR2 SQIVND, per germline (reference sequence). The CDR3 runs 17 residues. V lost 5 bases to trimming and J lost 2 bases; unmatched junction nucleotides: 10. The CDR3 nucleotides are TGTGCCAGTAGTGAAACCCGGGACAGGGCAGGCAATCAGCCCCAGCATTTT. Translation gives CASSETRDRAGNQPQHF.

The rearrangement joins TRBV9 to TRBJ1-5, with TRBD1 as a possible D gene (5 bases). Between the trimmed V and J ends, which lost 3 bases and 1 base, there was a span of 11 bases. The germline CDR1 and CDR2 sequences are SGDLS and YYNGEE. The CDR3 length is 15 residues. Here the CDR3 DNA reads TGTGCCAGCAGCGGGGGGGGTGCGAGCAATCAGCCCCAGCATTTT. Its translation is CASSGGGASNQPQHF.

This chain uses TRBV11-3 with TRBJ2-2, with 12 bases lining up with TRBD2. Germline lookup yields CDR1 SGHNT and CDR2 YENEEA. The CDR3 contains 16 residues. V trimming: 5 bases; J trimming: 5 bases; junction bases outside the gene matches: 6. The CDR3 region is CASSATSGGRTGELFF. In nucleotides, the CDR3 is TGTGCCAGCAGCGCCACTAGCGGGGGGAGGACCGGGGAGCTGTTTTTT. Full variable domain (outside the CDR3, taken from reference TRBV11-3 and TRBJ2-2): EAGVVQSPRYKIIEKKQPVAFWCNPISGHNTLYWYLQNLGQGPELLIRYENEEAVDDSQLPKDRFSAERLKGVDSTLKIQPAELGDSAVYLCASSATSGGRTGELFFGEGSRLTVL.

This chain links TRBV28 with TRBJ2-7, with 7 bases identical to TRBD1. In germline, CDR1 is MDHEN, CDR2 SYDVKM. There are 15 residues in the CDR3. V was pared by 5 bases and J by 5 bases, with 12 bases of the junction left unmatched. This CDR3 is CASSPPGQTRDEQYF. CDR3 bases: TGTGCCAGCAGTCCCCCGGGACAGACCCGAGACGAGCAGTACTTC.

The chain recombines TRBV10-3 with TRBJ2-5; TRBD2 agrees at 12 bases. The germline CDR1 and CDR2 sequences are ENHRY and SYGVKD. Losses at the gene ends were 6 bases for V and 2 bases for J; bases not matched to a gene: 10. The CDR3 spans 17 residues. CDR3 in DNA: TGTGCCATCAGCCCTAGCGGGAGGGCCCCGTCTCAAGAGACCCAGTACTTC. Translated: CAISPSGRAPSQETQYF.

The chain carries TRBV27 and TRBJ1-1; D unresolved. CDR1 and CDR2 (germline): MNHEY, SMNVEV (reference sequence). Between the trimmed V and J ends, which lost 6 bases and 4 bases, there was a span of 18 bases. The CDR3 spans 15 residues. CDR3 region: CASSPTMGSSTEAFF. CDR3 nucleotide sequence: TGTGCCAGCAGCCCCACTATGGGGAGTTCCACTGAAGCTTTCTTT.

The V and J genes are TRBV27 and TRBJ2-2; 8 bases match TRBD1. This CDR3 comprises 17 residues. CDR1 is MNHEY and CDR2 is SMNVEV in the germline V gene (reference sequence). J gave up 3 bases and V 5 bases, and 11 bases lay outside the gene matches. CDR3 coding DNA: TGTGCCAGCAGTCCAATGACAGGGGCGAGTGACACCGGGGAGCTGTTTTTT. This gives the protein CASSPMTGASDTGELFF.

In this sample, this clone turned up a few times. This chain connects TRBV19 to TRBJ2-7, with 13 bases matching TRBD2. The CDR3 has 15 residues. The V gene's germline CDR1 is LNHDA and CDR2 SQIVND (reference sequence). V trimming: 5 bases; J trimming: 3 bases; junction bases outside the gene matches: 4. In nucleotides, the CDR3 is TGTGCCAGTAGTTTACTAGCGGGGGGGCTCTACGAGCAGTACTTC. Residues: CASSLLAGGLYEQYF.

CDR3 sequence: CASSQLANEQFF. The CDR3 nucleotides read TGTGCCAGCAGCCAGCTAGCCAATGAGCAGTTCTTC. V is TRBV4-2 and J is TRBJ2-1; TRBD2 is a possible D gene (5 bases). CDR1 is LGHNA, CDR2 YNFKEQ, per germline. The CDR3 contains 12 residues. Trimming removed 3 bases from V and 6 bases from J, with 6 bases in between.

J is TRBJ2-5 and V is TRBV11-2, with TRBD1 matching over 11 bases. The CDR3 spans 16 residues. V was clipped by 5 bases and J by 4 bases; unmatched bases: 9. The germline V gene encodes CDR1 SGHAT and CDR2 FQNNGV. The CDR3 is CASSPNGQGARETQYF. The CDR3 bases are TGTGCCAGCAGCCCGAACGGACAGGGGGCGCGAGAGACCCAGTACTTC. Together with reference TRBV11-2 and TRBJ2-5, the CDR3 gives the full variable domain: EAGVAQSPRYKIIEKRQSVAFWCNPISGHATLYWYQQILGQGPKLLIQFQNNGVVDDSQLPKDRFSAERLKGVDSTLKIQPAKLEDSAVYLCASSPNGQGARETQYFGPGTRLLVL.

V gene TRBV15 combines with J gene TRBJ1-2; 9 nucleotides line up with TRBD1. Germline CDR1 is LNHNV and CDR2 is YYDKDF (reference sequence). V trimming: 1 base; J trimming: 6 bases; junction bases outside the gene matches: 3. The CDR3 has 14 amino acids. DNA for the CDR3: TGTGCCACCAGCAGAGGGGGACAGGGAAATGGCTACACCTTC. Protein sequence: CATSRGGQGNGYTF.